The rows below give T cell receptor beta chains drawn from one sample of a study of blood T cell repertoires in COVID-19. Produced via immunoSEQ multiplex PCR; TCRdb's table is partial and in-frame only. This sample has roughly 140,000 clones; approximately 84% occur once, and the top ten carry about 9.3%. Input material: peripheral blood. These TCRs come from a woman older than 75 in a cohort sampled during active or convalescent COVID-19. The CDR3 runs from the conserved cysteine through the conserved F or W. Fields, in order: clone size, V gene, D gene, J gene, CDR3 DNA, CDR3 protein. The D gene is left open where the match is weak. Some rows mark clone size as missing; the rest say once, few, many or name a class of expanded clone.

NA	TRBV27	TRBD1	TRBJ2-7	TGTGCCAGCAGTTCACTTTCAGGACAGGGTAAGCAGTACTTC	CASSSLSGQGKQYF
NA	TRBV6-5	TRBD1	TRBJ2-3	TGTGCCAGCAGCGACAGGGGTCCTAGCACAGATACGCAGTATTTT	CASSDRGPSTDTQYF
NA	TRBV6-5	NA	TRBJ1-6	TGTGCCAGCAGTCCCGGACAATCCTATAATTCACCCCTCCACTTT	CASSPGQSYNSPLHF
NA	TRBV7-9	TRBD2	TRBJ2-3	TGTGCCAGCAGCCCGAACCCGGGGGGAGATACGCAGTATTTT	CASSPNPGGDTQYF
NA	TRBV7-2	NA	TRBJ1-6	TGTGCCAGCAGCAACAGAGGGAACGGGAATTCACCCCTCCACTTT	CASSNRGNGNSPLHF
NA	TRBV7-8	NA	TRBJ1-5	TGTGCCAGCAGCGCTACAGGGAGCAATCAGCCCCAGCATTTT	CASSATGSNQPQHF
NA	TRBV2	TRBD1	TRBJ1-2	TGTGCCAGAGGGACAGGGTCGCGTGGCTACACCTTC	CARGTGSRGYTF
NA	TRBV28	NA	TRBJ1-1	TGTGCCAGCACCACCCAAGGCGGGAGCACTGAAGCTTTCTTT	CASTTQGGSTEAFF
NA	TRBV6-2/TRBV6-3	NA	TRBJ2-7	TGTGCCAGCAGTTATCCCCAAACACTATCCTCCTTTCTCGAGCAGTACTTC	CASSYPQTLSSFLEQYF
NA	TRBV19	TRBD2	TRBJ2-5	TGTGCCAGTAGTAGACTAGCGGGACAAACGAGGACCCAGTACTTC	CASSRLAGQTRTQYF
NA	TRBV7-2	TRBD2	TRBJ2-2	TGTGCCAGCAGCTTAGTACCTAGCGGGGGGGCAGGAGCCGGGGAGCTGTTTTTT	CASSLVPSGGAGAGELFF
NA	TRBV3-1/TRBV3-2	NA	TRBJ1-4	TGTGCCAGCAGCCAATCTTATGCAGGGGATGAAAAACTGTTTTTT	CASSQSYAGDEKLFF
NA	TRBV5-6	NA	TRBJ1-1	TGTGCCAGCAGCCCCCGTTCAGGGGAAGCTTTCTTT	CASSPRSGEAFF
NA	TRBV5-1	TRBD2	TRBJ2-3	TGCGCCAGCAGCTTGGCTGGGCTAGCGGGGGGCGGCACAGATACGCAGTATTTT	CASSLAGLAGGGTDTQYF
NA	TRBV7-2	NA	TRBJ2-3	TGTGCCAGCAGCTTAGCTACGGTGAATACGCAGTATTTT	CASSLATVNTQYF
NA	TRBV19	NA	TRBJ1-2	TGTGCCAGTAGTCGGAAGATCGAGGGCTATGGCTACACCTTC	CASSRKIEGYGYTF
NA	TRBV6-2/TRBV6-3	NA	TRBJ1-3	TGTGCCAGCAGTTCCAGACAGGAACCCTCTGGAAACACCATATATTTT	CASSSRQEPSGNTIYF
NA	TRBV2	TRBD1	TRBJ2-1	TGTGCCAGCAGTGAAGCGTATTTGGGACAGGGCTTCTTC	CASSEAYLGQGFF
NA	TRBV9	NA	TRBJ1-4	TGTGCCAGCAGCGTAGCAGGGCAGCATAATGAAAAACTGTTTTTT	CASSVAGQHNEKLFF
NA	TRBV2	TRBD1	TRBJ1-2	TGTGCCAGCAATAAACAGGGGGCCAGCTATGGCTACACCTTC	CASNKQGASYGYTF
NA	TRBV5-8	NA	TRBJ1-2	TGTGCCAGCAGCTTGGTGGGGCAGACTAACTATGGCTACACCTTC	CASSLVGQTNYGYTF
NA	TRBV19	NA	TRBJ1-2	TGTGCCAGTAGTCTGACGGAGGGTGGCTACACCTTC	CASSLTEGGYTF
NA	TRBV6-2/TRBV6-3	NA	TRBJ2-1	TGTGCCAGCAGTTACCCGGGACTCCCGAGGGGCAATGAGCAGTTCTTC	CASSYPGLPRGNEQFF
NA	TRBV28	TRBD1	TRBJ2-3	TGTGCCAGCACCTGGGACAGGGGGGCAGATACGCAGTATTTT	CASTWDRGADTQYF
NA	TRBV2	NA	TRBJ2-7	TGTGCCAGCATCCCACAGGCTCCGTCCTACGAGCAGTACTTC	CASIPQAPSYEQYF
NA	TRBV24-1	NA	TRBJ1-5	TGTGCCACCAGTGAAAGAGGGTATAGCAATCAGCCCCAGCATTTT	CATSERGYSNQPQHF
few	TRBV6-6	NA	TRBJ2-2	TGTGCCAGCCGTATCCGACTAGAGAACACCGGGGAGCTGTTTTTT	CASRIRLENTGELFF
NA	TRBV7-2	NA	TRBJ2-7	TGTGCCAGCAGCCGTCACTCTTCCTACGAGCAGTACTTC	CASSRHSSYEQYF
NA	TRBV5-8	NA	TRBJ1-3	TGTGCCAGCAGACCAGGGTTCTCTGGAAACACCATATATTTT	CASRPGFSGNTIYF
NA	TRBV18	TRBD1	TRBJ1-3	TGTGCCAGCTCACCTAGACAGGGGTTGACCTCTGGAAACACCATATATTTT	CASSPRQGLTSGNTIYF
NA	TRBV5-5	NA	TRBJ1-2	TGTGCCAGCAGACGAGGAGGGGACGGCTACACCTTC	CASRRGGDGYTF
once	TRBV1	NA	TRBJ1-1	TGCACCCTCCCCCGGGGGAGGAAGAACAATGGAGGCAACACTGAAGCTTTCTTT	CTLPRGRKNNGGNTEAFF
NA	TRBV4-1	NA	TRBJ2-3	TGCGCCAGCAGCCAAGTCGACCTCCAGGCAGATACGCAGTATTTT	CASSQVDLQADTQYF
NA	TRBV5-1	NA	TRBJ1-1	TGCGCCAGCAGCTTGGATGCGTCGATGAGCACTGAAGCTTTCTTT	CASSLDASMSTEAFF
NA	TRBV5-1	TRBD1	TRBJ1-2	TGCGCCAGCAGCTTCGGGACAGGGAGATATGGCTACACCTTC	CASSFGTGRYGYTF
NA	TRBV7-9	NA	TRBJ1-1	TGTGCCAGCACCCACCCCTATGACACTGAAGCTTTCTTT	CASTHPYDTEAFF
NA	TRBV12-3/TRBV12-4	NA	TRBJ1-1	TGTGCCAGCAGTACCCTGGGGGGAAGTGAAGCTTTCTTT	CASSTLGGSEAFF
NA	TRBV15	NA	TRBJ2-5	TGTGCCACCACTAAAGGACAAAAGGAGACCCAGTACTTC	CATTKGQKETQYF
few	TRBV14	NA	TRBJ2-3	TGTGCCAGCAGCAGCCGACTAGGGGGCACAGATACGCAGTATTTT	CASSSRLGGTDTQYF
NA	TRBV20-1	TRBD1	TRBJ2-2	TGCAGTGCTCGACAGGGTCGGGAGCTGTTTTTT	CSARQGRELFF
few	TRBV7-9	TRBD2	TRBJ2-3	TGTGCCAGCAGCTTAGGCGGCGGGGGGGCGAGGGATACGCAGTATTTT	CASSLGGGGARDTQYF
NA	TRBV5-4	TRBD1	TRBJ2-1	TGTGCCAGCAGCCATACAGGGGTTGAAGAGCAGTTCTTC	CASSHTGVEEQFF
NA	TRBV7-9	NA	TRBJ1-2	TGTGCCAGCAGCTCGACGGAGCACTATGGCTACACCTTC	CASSSTEHYGYTF
NA	TRBV6-6	TRBD1	TRBJ2-7	TGTGCCAGCAAACTTGGACAGGGGGCATCCTACGAGCAGTACTTC	CASKLGQGASYEQYF
NA	TRBV11-3	TRBD2	TRBJ2-1	TGTGCCAGCAGCTCGATACTAGCGGGGGGCGGGGATGAGCAGTTCTTC	CASSSILAGGGDEQFF
NA	TRBV29-1	NA	TRBJ1-1	TGCAGCCCGGCGGTGGTGGGAGGGGTGAACACTGAAGCTTTCTTT	CSPAVVGGVNTEAFF
NA	TRBV6-1	NA	TRBJ2-2	TGTGCCAGCAGTGAATTGGGAGCTGATGCCGGGGAGCTGTTTTTT	CASSELGADAGELFF
NA	TRBV7-9	TRBD1	TRBJ1-2	TGTGCCAGCAGCCCCCTGGTACAGGGGAACTATGGCTACACCTTC	CASSPLVQGNYGYTF
NA	TRBV14	NA	TRBJ1-1	TGTGCCAGCAGTCTAAACAGGAACACTGAAGCTTTCTTT	CASSLNRNTEAFF
NA	TRBV5-1	TRBD2	TRBJ2-1	TGCGCCAGCAGCCAAAAATGGACAGCGGGGGGGCAATTGCATGAGCAGTTCTTC	CASSQKWTAGGQLHEQFF
NA	TRBV6-5	TRBD2	TRBJ2-3	TGTGCCAGCAGTTACACCTCTAGCGGACGCACAGATACGCAGTATTTT	CASSYTSSGRTDTQYF
many	TRBV2	NA	TRBJ1-2	TGTGCCAGCAGTGACAGGTTATATGGCTACACCTTC	CASSDRLYGYTF
NA	TRBV28	TRBD1	TRBJ1-2	TGTGCCAGCCGAAGTCCCCCCGGCACAGGGGTTCGGCGTGGCTACACCTTC	CASRSPPGTGVRRGYTF
NA	TRBV5-4	TRBD1	TRBJ1-6	TGTGCCAGCAGCTTGGATTCAGGGGGGTGGTCACCCCTCCACTTT	CASSLDSGGWSPLHF
NA	TRBV28	NA	TRBJ2-5	TGTGCCAGCAGCCCTCGGGGAGAGCCCCAAGAGACCCAGTACTTC	CASSPRGEPQETQYF
NA	TRBV4-3	NA	TRBJ1-4	TGCGCCAGCAGCCAAGAGGGCGAATGGAATGAAAAACTGTTTTTT	CASSQEGEWNEKLFF
NA	TRBV28	TRBD1	TRBJ1-1	TGTGCCAGCAGGCCTTACAGGGGTTGGGGCACTGAAGCTTTCTTT	CASRPYRGWGTEAFF
NA	TRBV6-5	TRBD1	TRBJ1-6	TGTGCCAGCAGGACAGGGGGGTCCTATAATTCACCCCTCCACTTT	CASRTGGSYNSPLHF